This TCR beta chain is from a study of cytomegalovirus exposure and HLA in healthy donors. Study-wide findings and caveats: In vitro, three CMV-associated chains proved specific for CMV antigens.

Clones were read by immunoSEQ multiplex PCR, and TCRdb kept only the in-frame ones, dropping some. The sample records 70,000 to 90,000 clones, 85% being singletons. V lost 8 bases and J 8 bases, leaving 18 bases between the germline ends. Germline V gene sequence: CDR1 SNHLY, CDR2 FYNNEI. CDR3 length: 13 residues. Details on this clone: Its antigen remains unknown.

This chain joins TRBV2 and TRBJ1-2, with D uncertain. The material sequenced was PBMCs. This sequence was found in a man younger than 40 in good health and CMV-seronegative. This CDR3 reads CASVYSPLGGYTF. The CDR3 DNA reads TGTGCCAGCGTCTACAGTCCCCTTGGGGGCTACACCTTC.